What follows describes a single TCR beta chain. Its specific antigen is unknown. Per-base qualities were not stored, and no clone one base away is much larger. This sample was included in a study of cytotoxic CD8 clonotypes in ibrutinib-treated CLL (dated by TCRdb to about 2021). Regarding the study in general: The cohort included roughly 15 treatment-naive and fewer than 12 relapsed/refractory patients; about 18 were IGHV unmutated. Samples at response were collected after a median of approximately twelve months of treatment, with a range of roughly 6 to 40 months. Responses were partial in around 24 patients and complete in 2; after median about 70 months follow-up, roughly 15 stayed in remission and some twelve progressed. Every remission and progressive disease sample was obtained while ibrutinib was still being received by the patients. Longitudinal samples were available for 26 of the 86 trial participants. On average, each sample yielded about 250,000 productive templates and 94,082 productive rearrangements. Cryopreserved peripheral blood mononuclear cells were obtained before treatment, at response, and at either sustained remission or disease progression.

The time point label, as the study defines it: roughly 12 months on ibrutinib. For TCR beta library preparation, roughly 2 micrograms of genomic DNA were extracted from the cryopreserved PBMCs. Longitudinal blood samples from CLL patients receiving ibrutinib monotherapy were subjected to high-throughput TCR beta sequencing. The patients were enrolled in a single-center, open-label phase 2 trial of ibrutinib monotherapy. From its cysteine to its phenylalanine, the CDR3 spans 16 amino acids. The read is trimmed to its CDR3 DNA, 48 bases read in frame from base 1. In the germline V gene, CDR1 corresponds to MDHEN and CDR2 to SYDVKM. V and J lose 3 bases and 0 bases, and a span of 12 bases separates them. A MiSeq instrument was used for deep resolution sequencing, which targeted depths ranging from 1 in 1 million up to 1 in 200,000 T cells, with coverage averaging 10x for each clonotype. The immunoSEQ hsTCRB Kit was used to generate TCR beta libraries. As for the authors' bioinformatics: The data were analyzed with ImmunoSEQ Analyzer and ImmunoSEQ Data Assistant, and V, D and J gene assignments followed IMGT definitions. Clonality, with values ranging from 0 to 1, was calculated as one minus the normalized Shannon entropy of productive rearrangement frequencies. Only overrepresented clonotypes making up at least 0.05% of each patient's repertoire were included in the public clonotype analysis. Approximately 13 age-matched healthy donor repertoires from immuneACCESS served as clonality controls. In TCRdb, the immuneACCESS table is reduced to in-frame sequences with V and J assigned. These tables do not hold every clone; where another copy was compared, an unresolved V gene accounts for under half, and the others remain unexplained. V, J and clone size are taken as reported in that table, and D and trimming were inferred from the DNA itself. This sample holds about 160,000 clones; 81% were observed only once. Jointly, the top ten make up 2% to 2.5% of the sample.

On the study overall, not on this receptor specifically: Sustained-remission and progressing patients did not have matched sampling times, and lymph node repertoires were not examined. Clonality rose at ibrutinib response, remained stable during sustained remission, and dropped back toward baseline at progression. At baseline, clonality was higher than in age-matched healthy donors and showed a strong correlation with circulating CD8+ T-cell counts. Public clonotypes were found to be uncommon and were observed to contract or remain stable during treatment; the increase in clonality was shown to reflect expansion of private clonotypes at ibrutinib response.

The starting material was PBMCs, obtained after 12 months of ibrutinib treatment. This receptor was identified in a human donor with chronic lymphocytic leukemia. The V gene is TRBV28 and the J gene is TRBJ2-1; confidence is insufficient to name the D gene. The CDR3 reads CASSFSRQSSYNEQFF. The nucleotide sequence is given as TGTGCCAGCAGTTTTTCCAGGCAGAGCTCCTACAATGAGCAGTTCTTC.